One sample yielded the 16 T cell receptor beta chains listed below, sequenced in a study of OX40 agonist ivuxolimab in advanced cancers. Clones were sequenced by immunoSEQ multiplex PCR, and TCRdb holds only the in-frame ones, with some missing. The table shows 76,000 or so clones, with around nine tenths occurring only once. Sequences were derived from CD4+ or CD8+ T cells sorted from blood, sampled in a trial of the OX40 agonist ivuxolimab. The receptor set was obtained from an adult with an advanced solid tumor such as melanoma, head and neck, liver or kidney cancer.

This chain links TRBV7-8 with TRBJ2-5, with 7 bases fitting TRBD2. J lost 4 bases, V lost 3 bases, and 8 bases had no gene match. CDR3 length: 15 amino acids. CDR1 is SGHVS and CDR2 is FQNEAQ in the germline V gene. As DNA, the CDR3 is TGTGCCAGCAGCTTGTCTAGCGGACACCCAGAGACCCAGTACTTC. It is translated as CASSLSSGHPETQYF.

The gene calls are TRBV6-5 and TRBJ2-3; TRBD1 agrees at 7 bases. The CDR3 length is 13 residues. The germline CDR1 and CDR2 sequences are MNHEY and SVGAGI. The junction had 0 bases not matched to a gene; V was cut back by 5 bases and J by 1 base. In DNA, the CDR3 is TGTGCCAGCAGTGGACAGGGCACAGATACGCAGTATTTT. Its protein is CASSGQGTDTQYF.

V usage is TRBV6-1 and J usage is TRBJ1-2; D ambiguous. The CDR3 totals 18 residues. V shed 3 bases and J shed 4 bases, with 24 bases lying between them. Germline V CDR1 and CDR2: MNHNS, SASEGT. In nucleotides, the CDR3 is TGTGCCAGCAGTGAGACGGGAGAGCCCTCTGGATCTACCTATGGCTACACCTTC. Protein sequence: CASSETGEPSGSTYGYTF.

The chain has TRBV6-6 and TRBJ1-1; tentatively, D is TRBD1 (5 bases). V dropped 2 bases and J dropped 3 bases, with 16 bases sitting between them. CDR3 length equals 16 residues. Germline lookup yields CDR1 MNHNY and CDR2 SVGAGI (reference sequence). The CDR3 region is CASSYGGGKSHTEAFF. The CDR3 DNA reads as TGTGCCAGCAGTTACGGGGGAGGGAAAAGTCACACTGAAGCTTTCTTT.

This clone appeared a few times. This CDR3 is also generated by other DNA sequences in the sample. This sequence joins TRBV6-1 and TRBJ2-7, with D perhaps matching TRBD1 (5 bases). The length of the CDR3 is 13 residues. With 2 bases removed from V and 0 bases from J, the gap between germline ends came to 5 bases. In germline, CDR1 is MNHNS, CDR2 SASEGT. DNA of the CDR3: TGTGCCAGCAGTGAAAGGGGCTCCTACGAGCAGTACTTC. This sequence encodes CASSERGSYEQYF.

The chain carries TRBV7-9 and TRBJ1-1; D remains ambiguous. Trimming cost V 5 bases and J 8 bases, with 9 bases left between them. Per the germline V gene, CDR1 is SEHNR and CDR2 is FQNEAQ (reference sequence). The CDR3 covers 11 residues. The CDR3 nucleotides are TGTGCCAGCAGCCCATCACAGGAAGCTTTCTTT. Translated: CASSPSQEAFF. The complete variable domain, with remaining parts taken from reference TRBV7-9 and TRBJ1-1, reads DTGVSQNPRHKITKRGQNVTFRCDPISEHNRLYWYRQTLGQGPEFLTYFQNEAQLEKSRLLSDRFSAERPKGSFSTLEIQRTEQGDSAMYLCASSPSQEAFFGQGTRLTVV.

This chain joins TRBV19 and TRBJ2-3; D may match TRBD1 or TRBD2 (5 bases each). Trimming pared 3 bases from V and 5 bases from J, leaving 9 bases between. Germline-derived CDR1 and CDR2 are LNHDA and SQIVND (reference sequence). This CDR3 has 13 amino acids. The CDR3 nucleotides are TGTGCCAGTAGTATTGGGACGGGAGATACGCAGTATTTT. Translating gives CASSIGTGDTQYF.

This clone was detected only a few times. V is TRBV28 and J is TRBJ1-1; possible D gene TRBD1, 5 bases. The CDR3 runs to 12 residues. The V gene's germline CDR1 is MDHEN and CDR2 SYDVKM. The V gene lost 2 bases and the J gene lost 7 bases, with 8 bases spanning the gap. CDR3 nucleotide sequence: TGTGCCAGCAGTTTAGAGGGGAATGAAGCTTTCTTT. Translated: CASSLEGNEAFF.

The gene calls are TRBV11-3 and TRBJ2-1; D may be TRBD1 or TRBD2 (5 bases each). Deletions cut 4 bases from V and 10 bases from J, with 23 bases between. The CDR3 runs to 16 residues. The germline gives CDR1 SGHNT, CDR2 YENEEA. The CDR3 DNA follows: TGTGCCAGCAGCTCAAAGGGACCCGGGCCGTATCAGGAGCAGTTCTTC. Amino acids: CASSSKGPGPYQEQFF.

The chain combines TRBV6-1 with TRBJ2-1; the D is unclear. The germline V gene has CDR1 MNHNS and CDR2 SASEGT. The CDR3 sequence is 15 residues long. V was clipped by 8 bases and J by 0 bases, with 14 bases between them. The CDR3 region has the DNA TGTGCCAGCTTCGTCACTTACAGCTCCTACAATGAGCAGTTCTTC. It encodes CASFVTYSSYNEQFF.

V usage is TRBV7-9 and J usage is TRBJ1-2; D may be TRBD1 (5 bases). The CDR3 loop spans 15 amino acids. Germline V gene sequence: CDR1 SEHNR, CDR2 FQNEAQ (reference sequence). V shed 0 bases and J shed 3 bases, with 11 bases lying between them. The CDR3 nucleotides are TGTGCCAGCAGCTTAGCGCGGGGGAGGGACTATGGCTACACCTTC. Its translation: CASSLARGRDYGYTF.

This clone appeared a single time. This chain joins TRBV19 and TRBJ2-7, with TRBD1 identical over 7 bases. Germline V CDR1 and CDR2: LNHDA, SQIVND (reference sequence). The junction had 8 bases not matched to a gene; V was cut back by 6 bases and J by 0 bases. This CDR3 is built from 15 residues. The CDR3: CASSGTADRSYEQYF. CDR3 nucleotide sequence: TGTGCCAGTAGCGGGACAGCAGATCGCTCCTACGAGCAGTACTTC.

V usage is TRBV25-1 and J usage is TRBJ2-3; 10 bases fit TRBD2. CDR1 is MGHDK and CDR2 is SYGVNS in the germline V gene. V shed 4 bases and J 1 base; nucleotides not matched to a gene: 11. CDR3 length: 18 residues. The CDR3 DNA follows: TGTGCCAGCAGTGGGCTAGCGGGAGTAGTGAGTGGCACAGATACGCAGTATTTT. This encodes CASSGLAGVVSGTDTQYF.

The chain employs TRBV9 and TRBJ1-1; D is possibly TRBD1 (6 bases). The CDR3 consists of 15 residues. Per the germline V gene, CDR1 is SGDLS and CDR2 is YYNGEE. The V gene lost 4 bases and the J gene lost 0 bases, with 13 bases spanning the gap. The CDR3: CASSLGGVMNTEAFF. The CDR3 DNA follows: TGTGCCAGCAGCCTAGGGGGAGTCATGAACACTGAAGCTTTCTTT.

The chain couples TRBV7-9 to TRBJ2-5, with D possibly matching TRBD2 (5 bases). V lost 3 bases, J lost 2 bases, and 16 bases lay in between. Germline CDR1 and CDR2: SEHNR and FQNEAQ (reference sequence). The CDR3 consists of 16 residues. In nucleotides, the CDR3 is TGTGCCAGCAGCTTGGCGCCGGGATCACTTCAAGAGACCCAGTACTTC. This translates into CASSLAPGSLQETQYF.

The genes are TRBV27 and TRBJ2-1; maybe TRBD2 (6 bases). The CDR3 extends over 14 amino acids. Germline V lookup: CDR1 MNHEY, CDR2 SMNVEV (reference sequence). With 7 bases removed from V and 5 bases from J, the gap between germline ends came to 15 bases. The chain's CDR3 is CASIPSTRNNEQFF. The CDR3 nucleotides are TGTGCCAGCATTCCTTCGACTAGGAACAATGAGCAGTTCTTC.